This TCR beta chain is drawn from a study of blood T cells in healthy people across ages. PCR was performed a second time for roughly 7 to 11 cycles using a sample-barcoded 5' primer and a J-beta primer mix. Via MiXCR, TCRdb re-called the 5' RACE reads, giving one row per CDR3 protein. The sample consists of fewer than 2 million distinct CDR3 sequences, around 40% of them appearing once. The CDR3 is 15 amino acids. The germline gives CDR1 LNHNV, CDR2 YYDKDF (reference sequence). The sample was blood. The genes are TRBV15 and TRBJ2-4; 9 nucleotides line up with TRBD2. The J call is in doubt because the DNA end fits TRBJ2-5 better. This TCR was recovered from a human donor in good health. CDR3 region: CATREGGGAGETQYF. The CDR3 nucleotides are TGTGCCACCAGGGAAGGCGGGGGGGCAGGAGAGACCCAGTACTTC.